The rows below give T cell receptor beta chains drawn from one sample of a study of T cells in Graves' hyperthyroidism and ophthalmopathy. MiXCR was run by TCRdb on the multiplex PCR reads, yielding one entry per CDR3 protein. The data contain 300,000 to 400,000 distinct CDR3 sequences, about 15% of them singletons. Sequences were obtained from blood. The receptor source for this set is a woman aged 55-70 years with Graves' hyperthyroidism. The CDR3 runs from the conserved cysteine through the conserved F or W. The D gene is left open where the match is weak. Not all rows give a size; the values are once, few, many and, for expanded clones, a class.

size,D,V,J,CDR3,DNA
.,.,TRBV3-1,TRBJ1-6,CASSQDSSNSPLHF,TGTGCCAGCAGCCAAGACAGCTCCAATTCACCCCTCCACTTT
many,.,TRBV2,TRBJ2-3,CASSAKLGDTQYF,TGTGCCAGCAGTGCAAAATTGGGAGATACGCAGTATTTT
many,.,TRBV20-1,TRBJ2-5,CSARVRDQETQYF,TGCAGTGCTAGAGTTAGGGATCAAGAGACCCAGTACTTC
few,.,TRBV13,TRBJ1-6,CASSMGRNNSPLHF,TGTGCCAGCAGCATGGGACGGAATAATTCACCCCTCCACTTT
.,.,TRBV29-1,TRBJ2-3,CSVDSRETADTQYF,TGCAGCGTTGATTCACGGGAGACAGCAGATACGCAGTATTTT
.,.,TRBV7-2,TRBJ2-2,CASSFSENTGELFF,TGTGCCAGCAGCTTTAGCGAAAACACCGGGGAGCTGTTTTTT
.,TRBD2,TRBV27,TRBJ2-5,CASSRGGTSGETQYF,TGTGCCAGCAGTAGGGGCGGGACTAGCGGCGAGACCCAGTACTTC
.,TRBD2,TRBV27,TRBJ2-2,CASRSGSGTGELFF,TGTGCCAGTCGTAGCGGGAGTGGCACCGGGGAGCTGTTTTTT
many,TRBD1,TRBV30,TRBJ2-1,CAWSTGQGAGEQFF,TGTGCCTGGAGCACGGGACAGGGGGCCGGTGAGCAGTTCTTC
many,.,TRBV11-3,TRBJ2-3,CASSFSDSTDTQYF,TGTGCCAGCAGCTTTTCAGACAGCACAGATACGCAGTATTTT
many,.,TRBV11-2,TRBJ2-5,CASSLNSQETQYF,TGTGCCAGCAGCTTAAACAGCCAAGAGACCCAGTACTTC
.,.,TRBV5-1,TRBJ1-2,CASQASGGGYTF,TGCGCCAGCCAAGCCTCGGGGGGTGGCTACACCTTC
.,.,TRBV6-4,TRBJ2-3,CASSVRRTDTQYF,TGTGCCAGCAGTGTCCGGAGGACAGATACGCAGTATTTT
.,TRBD2,TRBV5-1,TRBJ2-2,CASSLALGLAAGELFF,TGCGCCAGCAGCTTGGCCCTCGGACTAGCGGCCGGGGAGCTGTTTTTT
few,.,TRBV10-3,TRBJ2-2,CATNGDNANTGELFF,TGTGCCACCAATGGGGACAACGCGAACACCGGGGAGCTGTTTTTT
many,TRBD1,TRBV30,TRBJ1-1,CAWSVLDRANTEAFF,TGTGCCTGGAGTGTACTGGACAGGGCGAACACTGAAGCTTTCTTT
many,TRBD2,TRBV20-1,TRBJ2-1,CSAISGILYNEQFF,TGCAGTGCTATTAGCGGGATACTCTACAATGAGCAGTTCTTC
many,TRBD2,TRBV10-3,TRBJ2-5,CAISEGELAGDTKTQYF,TGTGCCATCAGTGAGGGTGAGCTAGCGGGAGATACGAAGACCCAGTACTTC
many,TRBD2,TRBV7-7,TRBJ2-3,CASGTSGSDTQYF,TGTGCTAGCGGGACTAGCGGTTCAGATACGCAGTATTTT
many,.,TRBV3-1,TRBJ1-2,CASSQTTIEGYTF,TGTGCCAGCAGCCAAACGACCATTGAGGGCTACACCTTC
.,TRBD2,TRBV6-2/TRBV6-3,TRBJ2-1,CASRGRLAGINEQFF,TGTGCCAGCAGAGGAAGACTAGCGGGAATAAATGAGCAGTTCTTC
.,TRBD1,TRBV7-3,TRBJ2-2,CASRGTGSSGELFF,TGTGCCAGCAGAGGGACAGGGAGTTCCGGGGAGCTGTTTTTT
few,.,TRBV18,TRBJ2-5,CASSPWDIEGETQYF,TGTGCCAGCTCACCATGGGACATAGAGGGGGAGACCCAGTACTTC
many,TRBD1,TRBV28,TRBJ1-5,CASSAIDRVGNQPQHF,TGTGCCAGCAGTGCTATCGACAGGGTCGGCAATCAGCCCCAGCATTTT
.,TRBD2,TRBV29-1,TRBJ2-1,CSVEVAGGANEQFF,TGCAGCGTTGAAGTTGCGGGAGGGGCCAATGAGCAGTTCTTC